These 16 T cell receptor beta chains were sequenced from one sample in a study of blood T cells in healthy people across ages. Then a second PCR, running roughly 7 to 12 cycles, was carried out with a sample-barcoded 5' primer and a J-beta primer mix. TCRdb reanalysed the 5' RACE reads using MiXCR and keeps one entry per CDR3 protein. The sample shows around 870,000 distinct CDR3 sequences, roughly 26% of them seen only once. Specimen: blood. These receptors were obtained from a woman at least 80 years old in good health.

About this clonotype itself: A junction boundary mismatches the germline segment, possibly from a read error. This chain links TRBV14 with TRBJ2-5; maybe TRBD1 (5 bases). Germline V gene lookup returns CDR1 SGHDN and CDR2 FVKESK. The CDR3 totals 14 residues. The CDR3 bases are TGTGCCAGCAGCCATCAAGGGGTCCAAGGGACCCAGTACTTC. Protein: CASSHQGVQGTQYF.

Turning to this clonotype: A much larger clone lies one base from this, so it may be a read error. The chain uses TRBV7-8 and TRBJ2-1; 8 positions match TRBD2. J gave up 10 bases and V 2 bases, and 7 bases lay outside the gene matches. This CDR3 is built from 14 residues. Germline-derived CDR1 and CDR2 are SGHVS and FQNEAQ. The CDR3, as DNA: TGTGCCAGCAGCTTAACGTTGTCTAGCGGGGAGCAGTTCTTC. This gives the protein CASSLTLSSGEQFF.

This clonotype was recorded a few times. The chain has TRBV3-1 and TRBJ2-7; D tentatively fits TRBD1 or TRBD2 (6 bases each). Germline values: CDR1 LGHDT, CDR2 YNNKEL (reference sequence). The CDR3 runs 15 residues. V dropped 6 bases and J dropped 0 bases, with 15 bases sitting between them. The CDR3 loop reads CASSGTGGASYEQYF. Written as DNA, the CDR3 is TGTGCCAGCAGTGGGACCGGGGGCGCCTCCTACGAGCAGTACTTC.

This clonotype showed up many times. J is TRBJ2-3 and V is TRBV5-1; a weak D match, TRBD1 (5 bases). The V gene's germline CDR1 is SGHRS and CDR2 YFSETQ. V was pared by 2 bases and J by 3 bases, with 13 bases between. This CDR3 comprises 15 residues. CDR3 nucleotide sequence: TGCGCCAGCAGCTTTGCAGGGTTAAGTACAGATACGCAGTATTTT. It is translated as CASSFAGLSTDTQYF.

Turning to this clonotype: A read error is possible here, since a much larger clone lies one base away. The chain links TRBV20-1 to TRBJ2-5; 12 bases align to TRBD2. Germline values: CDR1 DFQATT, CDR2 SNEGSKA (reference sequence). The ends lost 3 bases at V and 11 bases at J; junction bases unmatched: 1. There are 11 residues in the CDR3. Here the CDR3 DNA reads TGCAGTGCTAGCCTAGCGGGGGGGCAGTACTTC. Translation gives CSASLAGGQYF.

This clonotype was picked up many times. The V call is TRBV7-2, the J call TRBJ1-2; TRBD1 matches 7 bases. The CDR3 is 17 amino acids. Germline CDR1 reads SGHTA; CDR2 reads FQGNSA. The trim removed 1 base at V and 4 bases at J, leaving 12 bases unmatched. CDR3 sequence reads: CASSLVLGGGLVYGYTF. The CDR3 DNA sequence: TGTGCCAGCAGCTTAGTCCTAGGAGGGGGCCTTGTCTATGGCTACACCTTC.

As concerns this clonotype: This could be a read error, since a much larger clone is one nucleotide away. The CDR3 sequence: CSVGRRGVYNEQFF. In nucleotides, the CDR3 is TGCAGCGTCGGCCGACGGGGGGTCTACAATGAGCAGTTCTTC. This rearrangement joins TRBV29-1 to TRBJ2-1; 7 bases line up with TRBD2. With 6 bases clipped from V and 3 bases from J, the junction kept 8 bases outside the gene matches. Germline lookup yields CDR1 SQVTM and CDR2 ANQGSEA. The length of the CDR3 is 14 residues.

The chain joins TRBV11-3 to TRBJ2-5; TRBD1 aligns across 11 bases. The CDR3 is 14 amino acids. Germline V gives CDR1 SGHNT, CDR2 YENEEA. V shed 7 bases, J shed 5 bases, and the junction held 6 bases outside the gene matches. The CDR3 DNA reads TGTGCCAGCAAGCGGGGGGACAGGGGGGAGACCCAGTACTTC. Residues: CASKRGDRGETQYF.

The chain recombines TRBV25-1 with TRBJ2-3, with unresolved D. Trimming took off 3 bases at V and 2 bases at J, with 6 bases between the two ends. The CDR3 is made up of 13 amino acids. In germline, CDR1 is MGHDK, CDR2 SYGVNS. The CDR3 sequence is CASSDRLTDTQYF. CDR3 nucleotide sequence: TGTGCCAGCAGTGACCGACTCACAGATACGCAGTATTTT.

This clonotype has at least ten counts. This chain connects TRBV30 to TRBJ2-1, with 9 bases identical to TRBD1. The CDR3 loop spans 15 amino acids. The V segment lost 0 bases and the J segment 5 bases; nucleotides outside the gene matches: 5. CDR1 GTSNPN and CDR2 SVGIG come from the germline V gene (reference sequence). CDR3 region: CAWSVGQGRNNEQFF. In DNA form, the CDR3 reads TGTGCCTGGAGTGTGGGACAGGGAAGGAACAATGAGCAGTTCTTC. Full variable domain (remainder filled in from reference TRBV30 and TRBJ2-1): SQTIHQWPATLVQPVGSPLSLECTVEGTSNPNLYWYRQAAGRGLQLLFYSVGIGQISSEVPQNLSASRPQDRQFILSSKKLLLSDSGFYLCAWSVGQGRNNEQFFGPGTRLTVL.

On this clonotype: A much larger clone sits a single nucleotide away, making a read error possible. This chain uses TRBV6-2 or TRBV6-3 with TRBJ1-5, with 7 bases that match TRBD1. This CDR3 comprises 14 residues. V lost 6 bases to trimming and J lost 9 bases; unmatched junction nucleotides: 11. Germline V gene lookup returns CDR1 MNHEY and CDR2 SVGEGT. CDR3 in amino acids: CASRGGGKSPPQHF. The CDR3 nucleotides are TGTGCCAGCAGGGGAGGGGGCAAGAGTCCGCCCCAGCATTTT.

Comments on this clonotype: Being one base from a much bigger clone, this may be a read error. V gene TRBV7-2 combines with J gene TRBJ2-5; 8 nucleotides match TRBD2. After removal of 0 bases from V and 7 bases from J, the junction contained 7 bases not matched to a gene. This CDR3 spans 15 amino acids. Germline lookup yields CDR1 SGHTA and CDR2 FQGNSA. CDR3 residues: CASSLASGTRGTQYF. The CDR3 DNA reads TGTGCCAGCAGCTTAGCCTCCGGGACTAGGGGGACCCAGTACTTC.

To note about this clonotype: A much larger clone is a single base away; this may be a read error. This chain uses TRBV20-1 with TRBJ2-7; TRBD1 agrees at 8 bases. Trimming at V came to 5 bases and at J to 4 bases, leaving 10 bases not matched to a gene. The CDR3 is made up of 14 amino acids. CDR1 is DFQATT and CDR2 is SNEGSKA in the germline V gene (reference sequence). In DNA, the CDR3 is TGCAGTGCTGGTGAGGCAGGGGGCTCTTACGAGCAGTACTTC. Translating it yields CSAGEAGGSYEQYF.

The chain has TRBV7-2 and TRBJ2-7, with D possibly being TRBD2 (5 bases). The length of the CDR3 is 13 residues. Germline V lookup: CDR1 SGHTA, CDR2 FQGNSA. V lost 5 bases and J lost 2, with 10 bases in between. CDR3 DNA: TGTGCCAGCAGCCCGTTGGGAGCCTACGAGCAGTACTTC. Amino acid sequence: CASSPLGAYEQYF.

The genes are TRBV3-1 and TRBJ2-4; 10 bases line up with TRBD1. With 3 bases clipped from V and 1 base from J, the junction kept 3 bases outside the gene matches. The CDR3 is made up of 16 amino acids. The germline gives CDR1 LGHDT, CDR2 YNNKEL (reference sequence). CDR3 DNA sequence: TGTGCCAGCAGCCAGGAGGGACAGGGGGCCAAAAACATTCAGTACTTC. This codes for CASSQEGQGAKNIQYF.

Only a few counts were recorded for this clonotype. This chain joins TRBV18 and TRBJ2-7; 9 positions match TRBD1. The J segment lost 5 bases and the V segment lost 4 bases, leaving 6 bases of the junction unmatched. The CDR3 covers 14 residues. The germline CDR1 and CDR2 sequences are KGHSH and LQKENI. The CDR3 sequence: CASSRGTGRDEQYF. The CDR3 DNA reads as TGTGCCAGCTCACGTGGGACAGGGCGGGACGAGCAGTACTTC.